This T cell receptor (beta chain) came from a study of stem cell transplantation in POMP-related autoinflammatory disease (dated by TCRdb to the early 2020s). Regarding the research as a whole: The study hypothesized that defective thymoproteasomes impair MHC class I-dependent CD8+ T-cell differentiation and positive selection, skewing the TRB repertoire. Before transplant, patients showed CD4+ naive T-cell skewing, low CD8+ T-cell proportions, and reduced T-cell cytokine secretion. Through one year post-transplant, neutrophils and platelets showed 100% donor engraftment on DNA chimerism analysis. The effect of POMP deficiency on T-cell receptor beta repertoire diversity and CDR3 characteristics was assessed using high-throughput TRB sequencing.

The intended sense of this specimen's time point label: after hematopoietic stem cell transplant. PRAID was marked by prominent immunodeficiency together with autoinflammation. T-cell subsets (conventional T cells, CD8+ T cells, regulatory T cells, T follicular helper cells) were sorted before TRB sequencing. Receptor amplification or capture employed the immunoSEQ multiplex PCR assay. On the authors' methods: Shannon entropy, which takes clonal size distribution into account, was used to quantify repertoire diversity. The Gini-Simpson index (Simpson_1-D) served as the measure of how unequally clonotypes were distributed. TCRdb stores this immuneACCESS table with in-frame sequences only. Part of the clones is absent; in the studies checked, under half of the shortfall reflects unresolved V genes, and no reason is known for the rest. Clonal size and the V and J genes are those of that table, whereas D and trimming came from the DNA. Within this sample are thousands of clones, with approximately 88% of them counted one time only. The ten largest make up around 15% of the sample.

Overall results and qualifications from the work: PRAID patients trended toward lower TRB diversity and higher clonality across all analyzed T-cell subsets. The trend toward lower diversity and increased clonality in PRAID patients was statistically significant only for regulatory T cells. The number of unique TRB V-J gene pairings in PRAID patients was restricted.

From the cysteine through the phenylalanine, the CDR3 covers 13 amino acids. This entry keeps only the CDR3 DNA: 39 bases, framed from base 1. V is shortened by 2 bases, J by 14 bases, and the region joining them spans 13 bases. CDR1 and CDR2, per the germline V gene (reference sequence), are MNHEY and SMNVEV. As regards this clone: The antigen it recognizes is unknown. No base-level quality is on record; no much larger clone is a single base apart.

The sequence came from a human patient with POMP-related autoinflammation and immune dysregulation (PRAID). In transplant recipients, some T cells may be of donor rather than host origin. The rearranged segments are TRBV27 and TRBJ1-6; no D gene is confidently identified. Sequencing used CD8+ T cells from PBMCs, obtained after stem cell transplantation. The CDR3 corresponds to CASSLTAYPALHF. The DNA is as follows: TGTGCCAGCAGTTTAACGGCGTACCCAGCCCTCCACTTT.